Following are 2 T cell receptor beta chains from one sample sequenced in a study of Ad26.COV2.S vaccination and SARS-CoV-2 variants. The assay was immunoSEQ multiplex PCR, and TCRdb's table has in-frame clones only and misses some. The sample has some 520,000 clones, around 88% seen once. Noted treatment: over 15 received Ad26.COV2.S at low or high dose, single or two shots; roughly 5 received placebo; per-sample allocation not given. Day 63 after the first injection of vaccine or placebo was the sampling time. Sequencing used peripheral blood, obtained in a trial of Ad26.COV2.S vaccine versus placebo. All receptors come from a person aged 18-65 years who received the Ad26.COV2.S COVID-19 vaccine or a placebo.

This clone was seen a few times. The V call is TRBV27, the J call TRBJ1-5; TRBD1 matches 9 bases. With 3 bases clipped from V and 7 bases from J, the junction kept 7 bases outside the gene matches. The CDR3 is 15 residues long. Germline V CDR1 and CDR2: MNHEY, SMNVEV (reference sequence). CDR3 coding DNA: TGTGCCAGCAGTTTTTTGGGACAGGGAGGACAGCCCCAGCATTTT. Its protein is CASSFLGQGGQPQHF.

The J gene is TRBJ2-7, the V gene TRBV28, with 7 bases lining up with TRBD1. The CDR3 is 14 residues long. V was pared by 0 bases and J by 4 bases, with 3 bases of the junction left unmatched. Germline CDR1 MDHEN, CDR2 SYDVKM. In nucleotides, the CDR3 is TGTGCCAGCAGTTTATGGACAGGGCTATACGAGCAGTACTTC. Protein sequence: CASSLWTGLYEQYF.